This T cell receptor (beta chain) was observed in a study of blood T cells in healthy people across ages. Study-level points and caveats: Roughly linearly, TCR beta diversity per million T cells fell as age increased. Diversity estimated from one million T cells was considered an underestimate.

V shed 6 bases, J shed 2 bases, and the junction held 6 bases outside the gene matches. The CDR3 consists of 15 residues. In germline, CDR1 is MNHEY, CDR2 SMNVEV (reference sequence). All donors came from Russia, were Caucasian and healthy, and spanned ages roughly 6 to 100. Next came a second PCR, run for 7 to 11 cycles, which used a sample-barcoded 5' primer along with a J-beta primer mix. Every single cDNA molecule received a tag from a template-switch adaptor with 12 random nucleotides. A single record per CDR3 protein comes from TCRdb applying MiXCR to the 5' RACE reads. The sample contains 780,000 or so distinct CDR3 sequences, about 53% of which appear only once. Of note for this clonotype: The antigen is undetermined.

This clonotype was obtained from a man older than 75 in good health. The sample was blood. The chain carries TRBV27 and TRBJ2-3; 9 positions agree with TRBD1. CDR3 residues: CASSTGQGFTDTQYF. In nucleotides, the CDR3 is TGTGCCAGCAGCACAGGACAGGGGTTCACAGATACGCAGTATTTT.